Shown below are 9 T cell receptor beta chains from a single sample sequenced in a study of blood T cell repertoires in COVID-19. Profiling relied on immunoSEQ multiplex PCR, and the TCRdb table lists in-frame clones only, not all of them. The sample lists about 280,000 clones, approximately 86% occurring once. Sample: peripheral blood. The receptors shown here come from a woman in her sixties or seventies with COVID-19, enrolled during active disease.

The rearrangement uses TRBV9 and TRBJ2-7, with D tentatively TRBD2 (7 bases). Germline lookup yields CDR1 SGDLS and CDR2 YYNGEE. This CDR3 spans 14 amino acids. Deletions cut 0 bases from V and 7 bases from J, with 14 bases between. The CDR3 nucleotides read TGTGCCAGCAGCGTAGCGGGGGGCTGGGAGGAGCAGTACTTC. It yields the protein CASSVAGGWEEQYF.

The V gene is TRBV4-1, the J gene TRBJ2-2; 12 positions agree with TRBD2. Looked up from germline, CDR1 is MGHRA and CDR2 is YSYEKL. The ends lost 0 bases at V and 6 bases at J; junction bases unmatched: 8. The CDR3 contains 18 residues. Here the CDR3 DNA reads TGCGCCAGCAGCCAAGATTTGCTAGCGGGGGGGCCCGCCGGGGAGCTGTTTTTT. It specifies CASSQDLLAGGPAGELFF.

The rearrangement uses TRBV7-2 and TRBJ2-7, with 12 positions matching TRBD2. CDR1 is SGHTA and CDR2 is FQGNSA in the germline V gene. V dropped 5 bases and J dropped 4; count of bases not matched to a gene: 6. The CDR3 has 15 residues. CDR3 region: CASSALAGGTYEQYF. In DNA form, the CDR3 reads TGTGCCAGCAGCGCACTAGCGGGGGGAACATACGAGCAGTACTTC.

The sample holds one count of this clone. The chain joins TRBV5-4 to TRBJ2-7; TRBD1 might be the D (6 bases). Germline CDR1 and CDR2: SGHNT and YYREEE (reference sequence). The CDR3 totals 12 residues. V was trimmed by 3 bases and J by 3 bases, leaving 7 bases between them. The CDR3 region has the DNA TGTGCCAGCAGCTACAGGGACTACGAGCAGTACTTC. Its translation: CASSYRDYEQYF. Full variable domain (missing parts from reference TRBV5-4 and TRBJ2-7): ETGVTQSPTHLIKTRGQQVTLRCSSQSGHNTVSWYQQALGQGPQFIFQYYREEENGRGNFPPRFSGLQFPNYSSELNVNALELDDSALYLCASSYRDYEQYFGPGTRLTVT.

The chain is built from TRBV5-1 and TRBJ2-3; weak D call: TRBD2 (6 bases). The CDR3 loop spans 15 amino acids. Trimming took off 5 bases at V and 3 bases at J, with 16 bases between the two ends. Germline values: CDR1 SGHRS, CDR2 YFSETQ. DNA for the CDR3: TGCGCCAGCAGTAGGACTACCACGGGAACAGATACGCAGTATTTT. The encoded protein is CASSRTTTGTDTQYF.

The CDR3 nucleotides are TGTGCCAGCAGCCAAACCGCCGGGTTAGTAGCGGCGCTTAGCACAGATACGCAGTATTTT. Protein sequence: CASSQTAGLVAALSTDTQYF. The J gene is TRBJ2-3, the V gene TRBV4-2; possible D gene TRBD2, 6 bases. V lost 2 bases, J lost 0 bases, and 24 bases lay in between. The germline CDR1 and CDR2 sequences are LGHNA and YNFKEQ. The CDR3 is made up of 20 amino acids.

The chain has TRBV2 and TRBJ2-2; a possible D gene is TRBD2 (5 bases). The CDR3 consists of 13 residues. Germline CDR1 and CDR2: SNHLY and FYNNEI. Deletions cut 4 bases from V and 6 bases from J, with 9 bases between. This CDR3 is CASSGGFPGELFF. Written as DNA, the CDR3 is TGTGCCAGCAGTGGCGGGTTCCCCGGGGAGCTGTTTTTT.

The chain has TRBV24-1 and TRBJ2-5, with D perhaps TRBD2 (7 bases). Germline lookup yields CDR1 KGHDR and CDR2 SFDVKD. The CDR3 spans 14 residues. V was cut by 9 bases and J by 5 bases, with 18 bases left in between. The CDR3 protein is CATADGGQAETQYF. The CDR3 DNA is TGTGCCACCGCCGACGGGGGGCAGGCGGAGACCCAGTACTTC.

In its sample, this clone was seen once. The V and J genes are TRBV5-1 and TRBJ2-7; tentative D call: TRBD2 (7 bases). CDR1 SGHRS and CDR2 YFSETQ come from the germline V gene. The V and J ends lost 6 bases and 4 bases respectively, with 17 bases between them. The CDR3 length is 14 residues. The chain's CDR3 is CASTSTGGRYEQYF. For the CDR3, the DNA is TGCGCCAGCACTTCGACGGGGGGCCGGTACGAGCAGTACTTC.